The clone carrying this TCR beta chain turned up a few times. The antigen is unknown. The CDR3 is made up of 14 amino acids. In germline, CDR1 is SGHAT, CDR2 FQNNGV. Trimming removed 7 bases at V and 1 base at J, with 13 bases between. These data are taken from a study of post-analysis software for immune sequencing data. Overall study findings and caveats: TRBV5-6, TRBV5-1 and TRBV20-1 belonged to a set of a handful of TRBV segments that were more frequent in patients than controls.

Each TCR beta cDNA library carried unique molecular identifiers. Starting from about 0.98 to 11 million T cells, the study yielded about 540,000 cDNA molecules. A single record per CDR3 protein comes from TCRdb applying MiXCR to the PCR reads. The table shows 450,000 or so distinct CDR3 sequences, with under 55% occurring only once. This receptor was obtained from a girl aged 10 to 17 with multiple sclerosis. The chain joins TRBV11-2 to TRBJ2-5, with D perhaps matching TRBD1 or TRBD2 (5 bases each). The sample was blood. CDR3 DNA sequence: TGTGCCAGCACCTCACTGGGGACCCAAGAGACCCAGTACTTC. Translating it yields CASTSLGTQETQYF.